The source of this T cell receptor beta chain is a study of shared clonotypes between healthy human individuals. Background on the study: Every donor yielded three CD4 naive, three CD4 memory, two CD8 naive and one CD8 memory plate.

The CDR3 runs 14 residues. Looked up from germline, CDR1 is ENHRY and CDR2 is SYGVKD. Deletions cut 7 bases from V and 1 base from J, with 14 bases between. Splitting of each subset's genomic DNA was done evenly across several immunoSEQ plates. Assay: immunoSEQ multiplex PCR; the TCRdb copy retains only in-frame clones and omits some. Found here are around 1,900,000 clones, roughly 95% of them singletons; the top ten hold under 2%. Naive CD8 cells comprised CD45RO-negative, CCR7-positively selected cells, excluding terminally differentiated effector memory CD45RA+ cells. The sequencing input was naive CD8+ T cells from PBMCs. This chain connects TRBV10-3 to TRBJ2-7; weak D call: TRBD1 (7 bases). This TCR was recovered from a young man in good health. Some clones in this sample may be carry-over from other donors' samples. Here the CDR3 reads CAIKPAGQSYEQYF. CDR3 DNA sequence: TGTGCCATCAAGCCGGCGGGACAGTCCTACGAGCAGTACTTC.